A selection of T cell receptor beta chains follows, all from one sample in a study of CXCR3-negative and CXCR3-positive naive CD8 T cells. TCRdb reprocessed the 5' RACE reads and reports one entry per CDR3 protein, with no DNA. Here the sample table reports tens of thousands of distinct CDR3 sequences. Specimen: naive CXCR3+ CD8+ T cells from blood. These receptor sequences come from a human donor in good health. Some clones in this sample may be carry-over from other donors' samples. Each CDR3 is given with its conserved first and last residue.

TRBJ2-5 | TRBV28 | CASSLTWAETQYF
TRBJ2-7 | TRBV20-1 | CSASGPRLAGTYEQYF
TRBJ1-1 | TRBV19 | CASSIEGPTAEAFF
TRBJ2-3 | TRBV24-1 | CATGASGGTDTQYF
TRBJ2-2 | TRBV27 | CASSFYGGGELFF
TRBJ1-2 | TRBV7-2 | CASSFSLVRGFEGGYTF
TRBJ2-5 | TRBV7-9 | CASSLIREETQYF
TRBJ2-1 | TRBV20-1 | CSARPYYDNEQFF
TRBJ1-2 | TRBV2 | CASKDPPDRVDYGYTF
TRBJ2-1 | TRBV6-6 | CASSYFAGGHNEQFF
TRBJ2-2 | TRBV12-3/TRBV12-4 | CASTAPAQAATGELFF
TRBJ2-5 | TRBV12-3/TRBV12-4 | CASSGRETQYF
TRBJ2-2 | TRBV14 | CASSQDLSGRRGELFF
TRBJ1-5 | TRBV10-3 | CAIRATAASNQPQHF
TRBJ2-7 | TRBV28 | CASNGSDEQYF
TRBJ2-1 | TRBV19 | CASMGQGYEQFF
TRBJ2-1 | TRBV6-6 | CASSPETSGGGYNEQFF
TRBJ2-5 | TRBV2 | CASSEAEAGGGGTQYF
TRBJ1-2 | TRBV4-1 | CASSQYISGDGYTF
TRBJ2-7 | TRBV7-7 | CASSPITATGAGEQYF
TRBJ1-1 | TRBV2 | CAKQSPYNTEAFF
TRBJ2-2 | TRBV28 | CASSSWEGQTGELFF
TRBJ2-3 | TRBV13 | CASSVYGQGAARGTQYF
TRBJ2-2 | TRBV6-6 | CASSEGGTNTGELFF
TRBJ1-5 | TRBV27 | CASSLGGFNQPQHF